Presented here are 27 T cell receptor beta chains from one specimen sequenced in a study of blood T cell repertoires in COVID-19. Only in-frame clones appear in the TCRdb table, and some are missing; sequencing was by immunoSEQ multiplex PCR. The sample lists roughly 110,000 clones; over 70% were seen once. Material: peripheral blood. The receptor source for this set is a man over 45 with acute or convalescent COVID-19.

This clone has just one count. This CDR3 is CASSLDWGGQPQHF. In DNA, the CDR3 is TGCGCCAGCAGCTTGGATTGGGGGGGTCAGCCCCAGCATTTT. V and J are TRBV5-1 and TRBJ1-5; a weak D match, TRBD1 (5 bases). V lost 0 bases to trimming and J lost 6 bases, with 10 bases between them. Per germline, CDR1 SGHRS and CDR2 YFSETQ. This CDR3 spans 14 amino acids.

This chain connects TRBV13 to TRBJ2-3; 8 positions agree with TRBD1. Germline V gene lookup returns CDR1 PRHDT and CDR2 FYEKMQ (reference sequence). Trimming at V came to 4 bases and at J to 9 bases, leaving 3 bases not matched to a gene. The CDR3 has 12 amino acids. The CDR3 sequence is CASSSPGGTQYF. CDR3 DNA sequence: TGTGCCAGCAGCTCTCCAGGGGGCACGCAGTATTTT. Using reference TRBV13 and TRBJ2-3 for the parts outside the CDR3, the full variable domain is AAGVIQSPRHLIKEKRETATLKCYPIPRHDTVYWYQQGPGQDPQFLISFYEKMQSDKGSIPDRFSAQQFSDYHSELNMSSLELGDSALYFCASSSPGGTQYFGPGTRLTVL.

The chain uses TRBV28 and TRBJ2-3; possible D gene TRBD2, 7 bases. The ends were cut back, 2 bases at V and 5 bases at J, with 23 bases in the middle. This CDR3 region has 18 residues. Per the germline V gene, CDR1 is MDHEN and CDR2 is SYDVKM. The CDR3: CASSLVGGGDPRGDTQYF. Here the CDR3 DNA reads TGTGCCAGCAGTTTAGTGGGCGGGGGCGACCCTCGAGGAGATACGCAGTATTTT.

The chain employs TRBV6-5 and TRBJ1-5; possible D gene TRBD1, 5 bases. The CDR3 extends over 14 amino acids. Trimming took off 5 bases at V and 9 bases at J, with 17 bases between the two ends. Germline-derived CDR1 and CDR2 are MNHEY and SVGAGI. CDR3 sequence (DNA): TGTGCCAGCAGTACCTCTCAGGCCGGGGGGCCCCAGCATTTT. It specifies CASSTSQAGGPQHF.

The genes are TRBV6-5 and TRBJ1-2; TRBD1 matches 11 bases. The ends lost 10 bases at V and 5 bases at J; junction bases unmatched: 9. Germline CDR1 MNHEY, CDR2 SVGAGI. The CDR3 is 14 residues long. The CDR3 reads CATEGQGAYYGYTF. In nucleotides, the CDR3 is TGTGCCACCGAAGGACAGGGGGCCTATTATGGCTACACCTTC.

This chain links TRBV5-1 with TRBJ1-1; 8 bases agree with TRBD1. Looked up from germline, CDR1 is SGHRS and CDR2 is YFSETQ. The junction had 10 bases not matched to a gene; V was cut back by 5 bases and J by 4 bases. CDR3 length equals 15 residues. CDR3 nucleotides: TGCGCCAGCAGGGCCCTCAGGGGGCTGAGCACTGAAGCTTTCTTT. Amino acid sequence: CASRALRGLSTEAFF.

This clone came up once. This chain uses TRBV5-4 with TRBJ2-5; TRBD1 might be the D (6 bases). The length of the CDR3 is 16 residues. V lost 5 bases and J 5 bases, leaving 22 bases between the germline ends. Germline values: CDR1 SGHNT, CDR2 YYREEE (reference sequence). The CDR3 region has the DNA TGTGCCAGCAGTGCTCCTTGGACAGAGTCTGGTGAGACCCAGTACTTC. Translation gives CASSAPWTESGETQYF.

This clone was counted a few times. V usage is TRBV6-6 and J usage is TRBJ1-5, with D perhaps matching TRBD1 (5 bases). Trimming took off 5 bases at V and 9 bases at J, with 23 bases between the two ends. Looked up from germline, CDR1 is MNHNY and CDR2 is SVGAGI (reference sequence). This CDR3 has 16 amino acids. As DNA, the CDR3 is TGTGCCAGCAGTAGGGGCCTCGTACAGGTTGTTCTGCCCCAGCATTTT. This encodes CASSRGLVQVVLPQHF.

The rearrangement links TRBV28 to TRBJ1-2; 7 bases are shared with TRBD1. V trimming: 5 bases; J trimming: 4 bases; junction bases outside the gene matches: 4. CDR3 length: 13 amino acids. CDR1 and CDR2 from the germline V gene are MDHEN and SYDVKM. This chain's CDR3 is CASSVPGGYGYTF. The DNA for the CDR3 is TGTGCCAGCAGTGTGCCAGGGGGCTATGGCTACACCTTC.

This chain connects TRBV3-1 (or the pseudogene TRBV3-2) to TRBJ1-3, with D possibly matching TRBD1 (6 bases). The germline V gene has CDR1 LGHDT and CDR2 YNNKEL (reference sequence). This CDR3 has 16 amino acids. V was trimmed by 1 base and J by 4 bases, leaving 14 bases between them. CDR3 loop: CASSQGFRTVGNTIYF. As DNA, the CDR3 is TGTGCCAGCAGCCAAGGATTCAGGACAGTCGGAAACACCATATATTTT.

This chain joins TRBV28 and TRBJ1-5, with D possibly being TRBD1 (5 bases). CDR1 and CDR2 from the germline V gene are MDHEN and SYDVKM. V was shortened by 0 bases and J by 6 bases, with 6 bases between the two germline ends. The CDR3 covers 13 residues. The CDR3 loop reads CASSLWGGQPQHF. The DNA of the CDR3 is TGTGCCAGCAGTTTATGGGGGGGTCAGCCCCAGCATTTT.

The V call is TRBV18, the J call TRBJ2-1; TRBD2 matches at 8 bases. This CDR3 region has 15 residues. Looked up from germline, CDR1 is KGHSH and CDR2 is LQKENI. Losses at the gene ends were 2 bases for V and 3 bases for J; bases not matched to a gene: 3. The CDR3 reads CASSPSGGLYNEQFF. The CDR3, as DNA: TGTGCCAGCTCACCAAGCGGGGGCCTCTACAATGAGCAGTTCTTC.

The CDR3 DNA sequence: TGTGCCAGCAGCATTTCGCCGGGACAGGACGGAGCTAACTATGGCTACACCTTC. The encoded protein is CASSISPGQDGANYGYTF. This chain joins TRBV9 and TRBJ1-2; 8 nucleotides align to TRBD1. The CDR3 has 18 amino acids. V lost 4 bases, J lost 0 bases, and 14 bases stayed unmatched. The germline CDR1 and CDR2 sequences are SGDLS and YYNGEE. The full variable domain, completed using reference TRBV9 and TRBJ1-2, is DSGVTQTPKHLITATGQRVTLRCSPRSGDLSVYWYQQSLDQGLQFLIQYYNGEERAKGNILERFSAQQFPDLHSELNLSSLELGDSALYFCASSISPGQDGANYGYTFGSGTRLTVV.

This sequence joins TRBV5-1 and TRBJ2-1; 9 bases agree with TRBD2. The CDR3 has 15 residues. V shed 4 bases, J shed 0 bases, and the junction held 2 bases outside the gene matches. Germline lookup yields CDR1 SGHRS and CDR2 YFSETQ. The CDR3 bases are TGCGCCAGCAGCCATAGCGGGGGCTCCTACAATGAGCAGTTCTTC. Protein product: CASSHSGGSYNEQFF.

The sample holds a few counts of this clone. CDR3 sequence (DNA): TGTGCCAGCAGCGCAATTCAGGGGGGAATCTCTGGAAACACCATATATTTT. Translating it yields CASSAIQGGISGNTIYF. J is TRBJ1-3 and V is TRBV9; 7 nucleotides align to TRBD1. CDR3 length equals 17 residues. V trimming: 3 bases; J trimming: 0 bases; junction bases outside the gene matches: 9. Germline assignment: CDR1 SGDLS and CDR2 YYNGEE.

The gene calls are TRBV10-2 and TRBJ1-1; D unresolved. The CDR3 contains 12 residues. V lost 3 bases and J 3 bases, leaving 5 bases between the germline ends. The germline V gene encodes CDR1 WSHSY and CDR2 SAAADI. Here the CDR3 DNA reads TGCGCCAGCAGTGATACTTACACTGAAGCTTTCTTT. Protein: CASSDTYTEAFF.

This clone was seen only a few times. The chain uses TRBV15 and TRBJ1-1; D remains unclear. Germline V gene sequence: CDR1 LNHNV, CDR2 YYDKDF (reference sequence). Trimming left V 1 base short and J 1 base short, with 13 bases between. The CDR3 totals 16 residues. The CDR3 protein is CATSRGAVAGNTEAFF. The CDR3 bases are TGTGCCACCAGCAGAGGGGCCGTGGCGGGGAACACTGAAGCTTTCTTT.

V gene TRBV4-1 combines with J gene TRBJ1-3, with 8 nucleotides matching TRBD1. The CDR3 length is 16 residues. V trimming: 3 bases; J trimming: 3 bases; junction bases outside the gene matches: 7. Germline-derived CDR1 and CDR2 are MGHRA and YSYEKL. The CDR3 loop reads CASSHNDRGGGNTIYF. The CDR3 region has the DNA TGCGCCAGCAGCCATAACGACAGGGGAGGTGGAAACACCATATATTTT.

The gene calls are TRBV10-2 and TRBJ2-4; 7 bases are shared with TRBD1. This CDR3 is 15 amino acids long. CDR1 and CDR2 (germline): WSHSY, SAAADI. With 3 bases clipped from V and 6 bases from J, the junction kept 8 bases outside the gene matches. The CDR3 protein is CASSEKGALLNIQYF. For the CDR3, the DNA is TGCGCCAGCAGTGAAAAGGGGGCCCTCCTAAACATTCAGTACTTC.

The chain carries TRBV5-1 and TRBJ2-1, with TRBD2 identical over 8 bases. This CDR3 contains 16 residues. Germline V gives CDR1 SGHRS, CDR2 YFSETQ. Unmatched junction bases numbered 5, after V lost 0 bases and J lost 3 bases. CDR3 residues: CASSLAGRALYNEQFF. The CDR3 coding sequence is TGCGCCAGCAGCTTGGCCGGGAGGGCCCTCTACAATGAGCAGTTCTTC. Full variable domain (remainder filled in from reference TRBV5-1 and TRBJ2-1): KAGVTQTPRYLIKTRGQQVTLSCSPISGHRSVSWYQQTPGQGLQFLFEYFSETQRNKGNFPGRFSGRQFSNSRSEMNVSTLELGDSALYLCASSLAGRALYNEQFFGPGTRLTVL.

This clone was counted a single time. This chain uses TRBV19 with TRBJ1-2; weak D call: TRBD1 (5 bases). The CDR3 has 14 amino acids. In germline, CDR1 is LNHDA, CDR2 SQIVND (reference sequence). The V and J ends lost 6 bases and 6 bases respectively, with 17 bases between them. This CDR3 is CASRDTGHSNGYTF. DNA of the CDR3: TGTGCCAGTAGGGATACAGGCCACTCTAATGGCTACACCTTC.

CDR3 protein: CAWRAGGSSPLHF. For the CDR3, the DNA is TGTGCCTGGAGGGCAGGGGGGTCCTCACCCCTCCACTTT. The V call is TRBV30, the J call TRBJ1-6; 7 bases are shared with TRBD1. The germline CDR1 and CDR2 sequences are GTSNPN and SVGIG (reference sequence). This CDR3 contains 13 residues. Trimming cost V 3 bases and J 10 bases; bases outside gene matches: 6.

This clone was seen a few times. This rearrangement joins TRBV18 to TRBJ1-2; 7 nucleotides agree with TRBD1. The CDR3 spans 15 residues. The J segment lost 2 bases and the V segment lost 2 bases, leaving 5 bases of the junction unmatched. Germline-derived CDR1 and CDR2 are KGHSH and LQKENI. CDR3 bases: TGTGCCAGCTCACCAAGGGGGCTTAAGAACTATGGCTACACCTTC. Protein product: CASSPRGLKNYGYTF.

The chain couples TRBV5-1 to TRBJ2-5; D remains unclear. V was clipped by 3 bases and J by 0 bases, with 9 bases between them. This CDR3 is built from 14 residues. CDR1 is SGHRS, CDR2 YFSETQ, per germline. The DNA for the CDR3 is TGCGCCAGCAGCTCCACGGTGGACCAAGAGACCCAGTACTTC. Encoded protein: CASSSTVDQETQYF.

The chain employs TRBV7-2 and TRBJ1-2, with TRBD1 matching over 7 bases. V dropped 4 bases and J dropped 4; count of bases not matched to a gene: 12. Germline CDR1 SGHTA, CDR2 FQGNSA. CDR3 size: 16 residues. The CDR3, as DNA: TGTGCCAGCAGCTGGGGACAGCTGTACGGACCCTATGGCTACACCTTC. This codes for CASSWGQLYGPYGYTF.

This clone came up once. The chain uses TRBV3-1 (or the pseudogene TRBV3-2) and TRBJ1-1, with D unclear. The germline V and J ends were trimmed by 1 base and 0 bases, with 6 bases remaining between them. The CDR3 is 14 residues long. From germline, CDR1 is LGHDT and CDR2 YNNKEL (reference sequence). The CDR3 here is CASSQGQMNTEAFF. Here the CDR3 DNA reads TGTGCCAGCAGCCAAGGTCAGATGAACACTGAAGCTTTCTTT.

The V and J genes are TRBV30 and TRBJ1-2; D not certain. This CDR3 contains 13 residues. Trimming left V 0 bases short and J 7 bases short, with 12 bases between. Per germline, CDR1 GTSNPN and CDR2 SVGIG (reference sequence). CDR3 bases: TGTGCCTGGAGTGTAACCCGAGGCGGTGGCTACACCTTC. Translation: CAWSVTRGGGYTF.